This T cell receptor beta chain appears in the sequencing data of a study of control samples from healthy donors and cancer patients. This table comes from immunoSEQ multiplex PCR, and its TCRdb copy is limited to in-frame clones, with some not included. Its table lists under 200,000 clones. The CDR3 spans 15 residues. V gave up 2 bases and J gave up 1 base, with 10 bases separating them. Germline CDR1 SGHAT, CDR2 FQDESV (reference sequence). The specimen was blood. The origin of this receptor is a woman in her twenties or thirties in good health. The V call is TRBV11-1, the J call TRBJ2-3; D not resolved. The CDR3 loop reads CASSLSRSGTDTQYF. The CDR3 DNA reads TGTGCCAGCAGCTTATCAAGATCTGGCACAGATACGCAGTATTTT.